These T cell receptor beta chains were read from a single sample in a study of T cell responses to AZD1222 COVID-19 vaccine. The method was immunoSEQ multiplex PCR; TCRdb's version includes in-frame clones alone and lacks a portion of them. Here the sample spans approximately 180,000 clones, 85% to 95% being singletons. Sequencing was performed on peripheral blood, taken 28 days after the second dose of the MenACWY control vaccine. The receptor source for this set is an adult who received the MenACWY meningococcal vaccine as a control. CDR3s include the opening cysteine and the closing phenylalanine or tryptophan. A D gene is named only where the DNA matches it firmly. Not all rows give a size; the values are once, few, many and, for expanded clones, a class.

v_call,clone_size,d_call,j_call,cdr3_nt,cdr3_aa
TRBV20-1,.,.,TRBJ1-5,TGCAGTGCTAGGGGAGTGCAGTCCCAGCATTTT,CSARGVQSQHF
TRBV3-1/TRBV3-2,.,.,TRBJ1-1,TGTGCCAGCAGCCAAAGGCGCCAGAGGATTGAAGCTTTCTTT,CASSQRRQRIEAFF
TRBV6-1,.,.,TRBJ1-2,TGTGCCAGCAGTGAACAGGCGGGCTATGGCTACACCTTC,CASSEQAGYGYTF
TRBV10-3,.,.,TRBJ1-2,TGTGCCATCAGTGAGTCTGCCCCCCGGAGGTTTGGCTACACCTTC,CAISESAPRRFGYTF
TRBV27,.,.,TRBJ1-2,TGTGCCAGCAGTTGGGGGATAGGACCCTATGGCTACACCTTC,CASSWGIGPYGYTF
TRBV5-1,.,.,TRBJ2-3,TGCGCCAGCAGCTTGGGGACGGTGGTCACAGATACGCAGTATTTT,CASSLGTVVTDTQYF
TRBV27,.,TRBD1,TRBJ1-5,TGTGCCAGCAGTCCGCTGGGGACAGGTTATAGCAATCAGCCCCAGCATTTT,CASSPLGTGYSNQPQHF
TRBV7-2,.,TRBD1,TRBJ1-3,TGTGCCAGCAGCTTGGGACAGGGGGCAACTGGAAACACCATATATTTT,CASSLGQGATGNTIYF
TRBV2,.,.,TRBJ2-7,TGTGCCAGCATGAGGGGACTGACTAACTACGAGCAGTACTTC,CASMRGLTNYEQYF
TRBV19,.,.,TRBJ1-1,TGTGCCAGTAGCAGACAGAAGGGGGTAGAAGCTTTCTTT,CASSRQKGVEAFF
TRBV6-1,.,.,TRBJ1-5,TGTGCCAGCAGTGAAGCACAGACAGTCAATCAGCCCCAGCATTTT,CASSEAQTVNQPQHF
TRBV9,once,.,TRBJ1-1,TGTGCCAGCAGCGGGGCCCGCCCTGAAGCTTTCTTT,CASSGARPEAFF
TRBV6-4,few,.,TRBJ1-6,TGTGCCAGCAGTGAGTACCGGATTAATTCACCCCTCCACTTT,CASSEYRINSPLHF
TRBV6-5,.,TRBD1,TRBJ1-5,TGTGCCAGCAGTCTTCAGGGGGCGGGGGGTCAGCCCCAGCATTTT,CASSLQGAGGQPQHF
TRBV3-1/TRBV3-2,.,.,TRBJ1-1,TGTGCCAGCAACAATATTGGACGCACTGAAGCTTTCTTT,CASNNIGRTEAFF
TRBV15,.,.,TRBJ2-5,TGTGCCACCAGCAGAGGGCAGGGGTCCCAAGAGACCCAGTACTTC,CATSRGQGSQETQYF
TRBV5-1,.,TRBD1,TRBJ1-5,TGCGCCAGCAGCTTGGATGGGACAGGCAATCAGCCCCAGCATTTT,CASSLDGTGNQPQHF
TRBV20-1,.,.,TRBJ2-1,TGCAGTGCTGGTGGGGGGAGCTCAACAGGCCCTGAGCAGTTCTTC,CSAGGGSSTGPEQFF
TRBV27,.,.,TRBJ1-4,TGTGCCAGCAGGCAGAAATGGACAGTGTCCGATGGGGAAAAACTGTTTTTT,CASRQKWTVSDGEKLFF
TRBV16,.,.,TRBJ1-3,TGTGCCAGCAGCCAAAGAGAGGGAAACACCATATATTTT,CASSQREGNTIYF
TRBV18,.,TRBD2,TRBJ2-1,TGTGCCAGCTCACCTCAACACGGGGGGACCTACAATGAGCAGTTCTTC,CASSPQHGGTYNEQFF
TRBV4-2,.,.,TRBJ1-1,TGTGCCAGCAGCCAAGAGAACCCCGGGCCGAACACTGAAGCTTTCTTT,CASSQENPGPNTEAFF
TRBV19,.,.,TRBJ1-5,TGTGCCAGTAGCGCCAAGGGGCGGACCTATAGCAATCAGCCCCAGCATTTT,CASSAKGRTYSNQPQHF
TRBV19,.,.,TRBJ1-4,TGTGCCAGTAGTATATATGGTTCAGGGTTTAATGAAAAACTGTTTTTT,CASSIYGSGFNEKLFF
TRBV18,.,.,TRBJ1-1,TGTGCCAGCTCACCACGAGAGACAATCAACACTGAAGCTTTCTTT,CASSPRETINTEAFF
TRBV28,.,.,TRBJ1-1,TGTGCCAGCAGCCTTCTACAGACGAACACTGAAGCTTTCTTT,CASSLLQTNTEAFF
TRBV10-1,.,.,TRBJ1-5,TGCGCCACCACCGGACCTAAGAATCAGCCCCAGCATTTT,CATTGPKNQPQHF
TRBV27,.,.,TRBJ1-2,TGTGCCAGCAGTCTCTCTCTCACAGGGAATGGCTACACCTTC,CASSLSLTGNGYTF
TRBV19,once,.,TRBJ1-2,TGTGCCAGTATAGGGGGGAAGTGGAAGGATGGCTACACCTTC,CASIGGKWKDGYTF
TRBV7-9,.,.,TRBJ1-4,TGTGCCAGCAGCTTTCAGCCTAATGAAAAACTGTTTTTT,CASSFQPNEKLFF
TRBV5-1,.,.,TRBJ2-6,TGCGCCAGCAGCTTGGCGCCCGCGGGAAACTCTGGGGCCAACGTCCTGACTTTC,CASSLAPAGNSGANVLTF
TRBV19,.,.,TRBJ1-5,TGTGCCAGTACCGTCGGCGGGGGGGAAAAGAATCAGCCCCAGCATTTT,CASTVGGGEKNQPQHF